This T cell receptor beta chain is drawn from a study of T cell repertoires in cytomegalovirus infection. Whole-study context: Indications of both CMV infection and matching HLA type were provided by public TCR beta signatures. Study findings and constraints: Of the TCR beta families, the public ones yielded a cumulative frequency that identified carriers of CMV plus the relevant HLA. The response measured ex vivo was dominated by TCR beta clonotypes (HLA-C-restricted and CMV-specific).

In regard to this clonotype: What it binds is unknown.

A single record per CDR3 protein comes from TCRdb applying MiXCR to the reads. The top ten hold roughly 10% of the sample, which has 400,000 to 550,000 distinct CDR3 sequences, about 11% seen once. CDR3 length: 14 residues. Germline loops: CDR1 LNHDA, CDR2 SQIVND (reference sequence). V lost 6 bases and J lost 5, with 16 bases in between. Sequenced sample: PBMCs. The chain combines TRBV19 with TRBJ1-1, with D possibly being TRBD1 (5 bases). The clonotype originates from a human donor in good health (CMV status not recorded). Some clones in this sample may be carry-over from other donors' samples. CDR3 DNA sequence: TGTGCCAGTAGCCCCAGGTCGGGGCGTACTGAAGCTTTCTTT. It translates to CASSPRSGRTEAFF.